A selection of T cell receptor beta chains follows, all from one sample in a study of Graves' ophthalmopathy and Graves' hyperthyroidism. A single record per CDR3 protein comes from TCRdb applying MiXCR to the multiplex PCR reads. This sample has over 650,000 distinct CDR3 sequences, with more than 40% found just once. The sample comprised peripheral blood. The receptors here all came from an adult man with Graves' ophthalmopathy. Each CDR3 is given with its conserved first and last residue. A D gene is named only where the DNA matches it firmly. Only part of the rows carry a size: once, few, many, or a class if the clone is expanded.

>.|TRBJ2-5|TRBV5-6|.
CAWSFEGIETQYF
TGTGCCTGGAGTTTCGAGGGTATCGAGACCCAGTACTTC
>many|TRBJ1-2|TRBV29-1|.
CSVKGGDYGYTF
TGCAGCGTTAAAGGGGGGGACTATGGCTACACCTTC
>many|TRBJ2-2|TRBV9|TRBD2
CASSVGSGMNTGELFF
TGTGCCAGCAGCGTAGGTAGCGGGATGAACACCGGGGAGCTGTTTTTT
>many|TRBJ2-5|TRBV2|TRBD1
CASSARGTAQETQYF
TGTGCCAGCAGTGCCCGAGGGACAGCCCAAGAGACCCAGTACTTC
>.|TRBJ2-6|TRBV29-1|.
CSVKGGPGANVLTF
TGCAGCGTCAAGGGGGGTCCCGGGGCCAACGTCCTGACTTTC
>few|TRBJ2-7|TRBV12-3/TRBV12-4|TRBD2
CASSLRLAQSGEQYF
TGTGCCAGCAGCCTAAGACTAGCGCAGTCGGGGGAGCAGTACTTC
>many|TRBJ2-7|TRBV20-1|.
CSAPGGRGRSEQYF
TGCAGTGCCCCAGGGGGGAGGGGTCGGAGCGAGCAGTACTTC
>.|TRBJ2-7|TRBV15|.
CATSSLGPNEQYF
TGTGCCACCAGCAGCTTGGGACCCAACGAGCAGTACTTC
>.|TRBJ1-2|TRBV19|.
CAKGGVYGYTF
TGTGCCAAAGGGGGGGTCTATGGCTACACCTTC
>few|TRBJ2-7|TRBV20-1|TRBD2
CSASPVEAGAHYEQYF
TGCAGTGCTAGCCCGGTAGAAGCGGGGGCCCATTACGAGCAGTACTTC
>few|TRBJ1-6|TRBV7-9|.
CASSSSLYRESPLHF
TGTGCCAGCAGCTCCTCCTTATACAGGGAATCACCCCTCCACTTT
>.|TRBJ1-5|TRBV10-3|TRBD1
CAISGRQGNQPQHF
TGTGCCATCAGTGGTAGACAGGGGAATCAGCCCCAGCATTTT
>.|TRBJ2-7|TRBV5-4|TRBD2
CASSWGGPAYEQYF
TGTGCCAGCAGCTGGGGAGGGCCGGCATACGAGCAGTACTTC
>many|TRBJ1-1|TRBV9|.
CASSVLPGANTEAFF
TGTGCCAGCAGCGTCCTGCCGGGGGCGAACACTGAAGCTTTCTTT
>few|TRBJ2-7|TRBV5-1|TRBD1
CASGHPDREQYF
TGCGCCAGCGGCCATCCGGACAGGGAGCAGTACTTC
>many|TRBJ1-1|TRBV5-1|TRBD1
CASSGQGISTEAFF
TGCGCCAGCAGCGGACAGGGAATTAGCACTGAAGCTTTCTTT
>.|TRBJ2-7|TRBV10-3|TRBD2
CATTSGRTYEQYF
TGTGCCACGACTAGCGGGAGAACATACGAGCAGTACTTC
>many|TRBJ1-1|TRBV4-1|.
CASSLQQGSYTEAFF
TGCGCCAGCAGCCTCCAACAGGGCAGTTACACTGAAGCTTTCTTT
>.|TRBJ2-3|TRBV7-6|.
CASSAGGGRLDTQYF
TGTGCCAGCAGCGCAGGGGGGGGGAGGTTGGATACGCAGTATTTT
>many|TRBJ1-2|TRBV9|.
CASSDYRGYGYTF
TGTGCCAGCAGCGACTACCGCGGCTATGGCTACACCTTC
>many|TRBJ1-1|TRBV20-1|.
CSAPGNTEAFF
TGCAGTGCACCAGGAAACACTGAAGCTTTCTTT
>many|TRBJ2-6|TRBV10-3|.
CAIRVDTTGANVLTF
TGTGCCATCAGGGTAGACACTACTGGGGCCAACGTCCTGACTTTC
>many|TRBJ2-7|TRBV7-9|.
CASSPSSHYEQYF
TGTGCCAGCTCCCCTAGCAGTCACTACGAGCAGTACTTC
>.|TRBJ1-2|TRBV29-1|.
CSVRLTAGGGYTF
TGCAGTGTTAGATTGACAGCCGGCGGGGGCTACACCTTC
>many|TRBJ1-2|TRBV19|.
CASGSPELAVNYGYTF
TGTGCCAGTGGGTCCCCCGAGCTTGCAGTTAACTATGGCTACACCTTC
>.|TRBJ1-5|TRBV15|.
CATSRQQGLEHF
TGTGCCACCAGCAGACAACAGGGCCTCGAGCATTTT
>many|TRBJ2-7|TRBV24-1|.
CATSTSDGYEQYF
TGTGCCACCAGTACCTCGGACGGCTACGAGCAGTACTTC
>few|TRBJ1-2|TRBV10-3|TRBD1
CACPGTGESLYGYTF
TGTGCCTGCCCGGGGACAGGCGAATCTCTCTATGGCTACACCTTC
>many|TRBJ1-6|TRBV5-6|.
CASSLFRGGSPLHF
TGTGCCAGCAGCTTGTTCAGGGGTGGATCACCCCTCCACTTT
>.|TRBJ2-3|TRBV7-2|TRBD1
CASSSRDRDTQYF
TGTGCCAGCAGCTCTAGGGACAGGGATACGCAGTATTTT
>.|TRBJ2-5|TRBV7-2|TRBD2
CASSTPPGLAGGIGETQYF
TGTGCCAGCAGTACCCCCCCAGGACTAGCGGGGGGGATCGGGGAGACCCAGTACTTC
>many|TRBJ1-1|TRBV2|.
CASRVVVGPSTEAFF
TGTGCCAGCAGAGTCGTAGTGGGGCCATCCACTGAAGCTTTCTTT
>many|TRBJ2-3|TRBV7-2|.
CASSSFADTQYF
TGTGCCAGCAGCTCTTTTGCAGATACGCAGTATTTT
>.|TRBJ2-7|TRBV29-1|.
CSVGQQGYEQYF
TGCAGCGTAGGACAACAGGGTTACGAGCAGTACTTC
>few|TRBJ1-4|TRBV4-1|.
CASSQVLGVQSEKLFF
TGCGCCAGCAGCCAAGTTCTGGGGGTCCAGAGTGAAAAACTGTTTTTT
>.|TRBJ2-5|TRBV29-1|.
CSLEGRIQETQYF
TGCAGCTTGGAGGGCAGAATCCAAGAGACCCAGTACTTC
>.|TRBJ1-2|TRBV29-1|.
CSVEGPDYGYTF
TGCAGCGTTGAAGGACCGGACTATGGCTACACCTTC
>many|TRBJ2-7|TRBV5-1|.
CASSSAGSSHEQYF
TGCGCCAGCAGCTCGGCGGGCAGTTCCCACGAGCAGTACTTC
>.|TRBJ1-4|TRBV15|.
CATGPGLEKLFF
TGTGCCACCGGACCCGGACTTGAAAAACTGTTTTTT
>.|TRBJ1-3|TRBV10-3|.
CAISYSQGQGYGNTIYF
TGTGCCATCAGTTACTCCCAGGGTCAGGGTTATGGAAACACCATATATTTT
>.|TRBJ2-5|TRBV12-3/TRBV12-4|.
CASIDGQETQYF
TGTGCCAGCATCGACGGCCAAGAGACCCAGTACTTC
>many|TRBJ1-5|TRBV20-1|.
CSAQSPGNQPQHF
TGCAGTGCCCAATCTCCTGGCAATCAGCCCCAGCATTTT
>.|TRBJ2-5|TRBV6-1|TRBD2
CASSNERGQETQYF
TGTGCCAGCAGTAACGAGCGGGGGCAAGAGACCCAGTACTTC
>.|TRBJ1-6|TRBV10-3|TRBD1
CAIGTGGNSPLHF
TGTGCCATCGGGACAGGAGGTAATTCACCCCTCCACTTT